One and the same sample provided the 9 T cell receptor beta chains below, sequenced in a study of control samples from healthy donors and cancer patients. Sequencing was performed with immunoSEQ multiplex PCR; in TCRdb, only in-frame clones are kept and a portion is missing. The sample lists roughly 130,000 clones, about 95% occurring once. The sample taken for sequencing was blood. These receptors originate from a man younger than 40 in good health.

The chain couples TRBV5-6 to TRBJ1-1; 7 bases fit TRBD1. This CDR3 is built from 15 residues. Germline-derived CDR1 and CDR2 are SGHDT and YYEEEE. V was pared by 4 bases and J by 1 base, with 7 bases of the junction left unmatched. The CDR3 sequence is CASSMTGLRNTEAFF. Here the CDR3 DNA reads TGTGCCAGCAGCATGACAGGGCTAAGGAACACTGAAGCTTTCTTT.

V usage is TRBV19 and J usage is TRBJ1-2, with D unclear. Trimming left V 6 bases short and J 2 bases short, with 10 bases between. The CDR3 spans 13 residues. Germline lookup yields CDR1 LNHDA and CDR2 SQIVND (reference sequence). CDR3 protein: CASRESRNYGYTF. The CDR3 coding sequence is TGTGCCAGTAGGGAATCTAGGAACTATGGCTACACCTTC. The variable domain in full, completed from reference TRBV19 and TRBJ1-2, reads DGGITQSPKYLFRKEGQNVTLSCEQNLNHDAMYWYRQDPGQGLRLIYYSQIVNDFQKGDIAEGYSVSREKKESFPLTVTSAQKNPTAFYLCASRESRNYGYTFGSGTRLTVV.

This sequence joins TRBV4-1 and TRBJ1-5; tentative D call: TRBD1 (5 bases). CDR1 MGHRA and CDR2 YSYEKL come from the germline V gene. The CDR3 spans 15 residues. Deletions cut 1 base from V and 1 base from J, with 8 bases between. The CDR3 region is CASSQGQMSNQPQHF. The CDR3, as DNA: TGCGCCAGCAGCCAAGGACAGATGAGCAATCAGCCCCAGCATTTT.

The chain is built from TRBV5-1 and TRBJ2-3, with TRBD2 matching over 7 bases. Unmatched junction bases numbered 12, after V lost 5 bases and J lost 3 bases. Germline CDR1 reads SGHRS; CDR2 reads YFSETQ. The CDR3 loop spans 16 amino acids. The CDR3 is CASSGLGGGTTDTQYF. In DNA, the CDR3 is TGCGCCAGCAGTGGTTTGGGCGGGGGAACGACAGATACGCAGTATTTT.

DNA of the CDR3: TGTGCCAGCAGCTTCTTTGCGGGGGGGGCCGAAAACGAGCAGTACTTC. It translates to CASSFFAGGAENEQYF. This chain links TRBV5-4 with TRBJ2-7, with 9 bases identical to TRBD2. Germline V gives CDR1 SGHNT, CDR2 YYREEE (reference sequence). With V trimmed by 2 bases and J by 5 bases, 11 bases remained unmatched. There are 16 residues in the CDR3.

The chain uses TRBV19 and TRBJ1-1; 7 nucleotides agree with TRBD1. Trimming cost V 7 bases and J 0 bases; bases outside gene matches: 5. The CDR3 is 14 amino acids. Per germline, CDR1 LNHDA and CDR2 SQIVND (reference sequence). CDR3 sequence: CASNPRGMNTEAFF. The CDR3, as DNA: TGTGCCAGTAACCCCAGGGGGATGAACACTGAAGCTTTCTTT.

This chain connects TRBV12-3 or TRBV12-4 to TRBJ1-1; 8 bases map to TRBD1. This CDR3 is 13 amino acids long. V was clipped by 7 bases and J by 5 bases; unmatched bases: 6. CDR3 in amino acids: CASTTGGETEAFF. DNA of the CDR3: TGTGCCAGCACCACAGGGGGGGAAACTGAAGCTTTCTTT.

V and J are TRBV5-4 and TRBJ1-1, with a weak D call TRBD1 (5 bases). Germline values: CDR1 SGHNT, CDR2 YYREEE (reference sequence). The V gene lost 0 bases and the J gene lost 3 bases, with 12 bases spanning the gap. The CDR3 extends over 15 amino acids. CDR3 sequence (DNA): TGTGCCAGCAGCTTGGGGCAGGGTGGCTACACTGAAGCTTTCTTT. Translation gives CASSLGQGGYTEAFF.

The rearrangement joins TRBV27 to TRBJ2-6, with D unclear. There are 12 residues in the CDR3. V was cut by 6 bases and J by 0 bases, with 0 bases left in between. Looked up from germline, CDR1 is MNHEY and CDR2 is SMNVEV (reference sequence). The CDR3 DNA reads TGTGCCAGCAGCTCTGGGGCCAACGTCCTGACTTTC. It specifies CASSSGANVLTF.